Below are 26 T cell receptor beta chains sequenced from a single sample in a study of identical twins (TCRdb year 2016). Preparation of the library involved 5' RACE. Sequenced on an Illumina HiSeq 2000. TCRdb handled the public reads itself, with Q25 trimming in fastp and clone calling in MiXCR, and kept productive beta chains. Each record represents a unique CDR3 protein, reported with the most common genes and DNA among its rows. Within this sample are 500,000 to 600,000 distinct CDR3 sequences, with 20% to 25% of them counted one time only. The leading ten clones occupy 0.8% to 1% of the sample. A further study also used this sample, focusing on T cells expressing NK-cell markers.

The specimen sequenced was CD4+ T cells sorted from blood. Source of these receptors: a woman aged 18-29 years in good health.

This clonotype was seen more than once but under ten times. The V and J genes are TRBV6-1 and TRBJ1-6; D is possibly TRBD1 (5 bases). The CDR3 extends over 13 amino acids. V dropped 6 bases and J dropped 9 bases, with 12 bases sitting between them. Germline lookup yields CDR1 MNHNS and CDR2 SASEGT. The CDR3 is CASSRDGPSPLHF. In DNA, the CDR3 is TGTGCCAGCAGCCGGGACGGCCCTTCACCCCTCCACTTT.

In its sample, this clonotype was seen a few times. This rearrangement joins TRBV11-2 to TRBJ2-7; D unclear. The V end was cut by 1 base, the J end by 0 bases, with 7 bases between. CDR3 size: 14 residues. Germline CDR1 is SGHAT and CDR2 is FQNNGV. As DNA, the CDR3 is TGTGCCAGCAGCTTAGGTCCAAACTCCTACGAGCAGTACTTC. This gives the protein CASSLGPNSYEQYF. Filled out from reference TRBV11-2 and TRBJ2-7, the complete variable domain reads EAGVAQSPRYKIIEKRQSVAFWCNPISGHATLYWYQQILGQGPKLLIQFQNNGVVDDSQLPKDRFSAERLKGVDSTLKIQPAKLEDSAVYLCASSLGPNSYEQYFGPGTRLTVT.

This clonotype was counted between two and nine times. This chain uses TRBV6-5 with TRBJ1-2; TRBD1 might be the D (5 bases). In germline, CDR1 is MNHEY, CDR2 SVGAGI. The CDR3 sequence is 15 residues long. The germline V and J ends were trimmed by 3 bases and 2 bases, with 13 bases remaining between them. For the CDR3, the DNA is TGTGCCAGCAGTTATGTCGCGGACAAAAACTATGGCTACACCTTC. It yields the protein CASSYVADKNYGYTF.

The chain recombines TRBV6-5 with TRBJ2-7; 14 nucleotides line up with TRBD2. V shed 4 bases, J shed 4 bases, and the junction held 6 bases outside the gene matches. The length of the CDR3 is 16 residues. Germline V gene data show CDR1 as MNHEY and CDR2 as SVGAGI. This CDR3 reads CASSSPWTSGRYEQYF. The CDR3, as DNA: TGTGCCAGCAGTTCCCCTTGGACTAGCGGGAGGTACGAGCAGTACTTC.

The V and J genes are TRBV5-1 and TRBJ2-5; TRBD1 aligns across 7 bases. Germline CDR1 reads SGHRS; CDR2 reads YFSETQ. The CDR3 is made up of 14 amino acids. The ends lost 4 bases at V and 2 bases at J; junction bases unmatched: 5. This CDR3 reads CASSPGTEQETQYF. The CDR3 region has the DNA TGCGCCAGCAGCCCCGGGACAGAGCAAGAGACCCAGTACTTC.

This clonotype was observed a handful of times. This sequence joins TRBV10-3 and TRBJ2-7; 8 bases align to TRBD1. The CDR3 extends over 14 amino acids. Germline-derived CDR1 and CDR2 are ENHRY and SYGVKD. The ends lost 7 bases at V and 9 bases at J; junction bases unmatched: 14. The CDR3 sequence is CAIKPGQDIRGQYF. The DNA for the CDR3 is TGTGCCATCAAACCGGGACAGGATATACGAGGGCAGTACTTC.

CDR3 nucleotides: TGTGCCAGCAGTTACCGCGGGGCCAGAACCTACGAGCAGTACTTC. Encoded protein: CASSYRGARTYEQYF. The V call is TRBV6-5, the J call TRBJ2-7; tentative D call: TRBD2 (6 bases). V gave up 2 bases and J gave up 2 bases, with 13 bases separating them. The CDR3 has 15 amino acids. Germline values: CDR1 MNHEY, CDR2 SVGAGI.

This chain joins TRBV7-9 and TRBJ1-6; maybe TRBD1 (5 bases). In germline, CDR1 is SEHNR, CDR2 FQNEAQ (reference sequence). V was shortened by 4 bases and J by 10 bases, with 14 bases between the two germline ends. This CDR3 region has 14 residues. The CDR3 loop is CASSWGRQISPLHF. The CDR3 bases are TGTGCCAGCAGCTGGGGGAGACAAATCTCACCCCTCCACTTT.

This chain connects TRBV10-3 to TRBJ2-7; no firm D call. V was trimmed by 0 bases and J by 3 bases, leaving 6 bases between them. Germline V gene data show CDR1 as ENHRY and CDR2 as SYGVKD. This CDR3 has 13 residues. The CDR3 sequence: CAISESGLYEQYF. Here the CDR3 DNA reads TGTGCCATCAGTGAGTCGGGCCTCTACGAGCAGTACTTC.

This clonotype came up many times. The rearrangement links TRBV5-5 to TRBJ2-1; 7 nucleotides match TRBD2. Germline-derived CDR1 and CDR2 are SGHKS and YYEKEE (reference sequence). With V trimmed by 7 bases and J by 7 bases, 14 bases remained unmatched. This CDR3 is built from 15 residues. The CDR3 sequence: CASSLGGSGLNEQFF. CDR3 nucleotides: TGTGCCAGCTCCCTTGGTGGTAGCGGGCTTAATGAGCAGTTCTTC.

In its sample, this clonotype was seen many times. This chain joins TRBV7-9 and TRBJ2-2; D perhaps matches TRBD2 (6 bases). V dropped 5 bases and J dropped 4 bases, with 17 bases sitting between them. The CDR3 covers 16 residues. Germline V CDR1 and CDR2: SEHNR, FQNEAQ (reference sequence). The CDR3 region is CASSPYGGTGTGELFF. As DNA, the CDR3 is TGTGCCAGCAGCCCCTACGGGGGTACTGGCACCGGGGAGCTGTTTTTT. The variable domain in full, with the rest retrieved from reference TRBV7-9 and TRBJ2-2, is DTGVSQNPRHKITKRGQNVTFRCDPISEHNRLYWYRQTLGQGPEFLTYFQNEAQLEKSRLLSDRFSAERPKGSFSTLEIQRTEQGDSAMYLCASSPYGGTGTGELFFGEGSRLTVL.

This clonotype has just a few counts. The V and J genes are TRBV20-1 and TRBJ2-3; 8 bases line up with TRBD2. The CDR3 extends over 15 amino acids. The V gene's germline CDR1 is DFQATT and CDR2 SNEGSKA (reference sequence). The ends lost 5 bases at V and 4 bases at J; junction bases unmatched: 11. The CDR3 DNA is TGCAGTGCTCAAGAGGCGCGGGAGGTCGCAGATACGCAGTATTTT. As protein: CSAQEAREVADTQYF.

This clonotype was counted a few times. The chain has TRBV6-1 and TRBJ2-5; no firm D call. The germline V gene encodes CDR1 MNHNS and CDR2 SASEGT. This CDR3 has 14 residues. The ends were cut back, 6 bases at V and 1 base at J, with 12 bases in the middle. Written as DNA, the CDR3 is TGTGCCAGCAGGACCTTCGCCCTCCAAGAGACCCAGTACTTC. Its translation: CASRTFALQETQYF.

The rearrangement links TRBV27 to TRBJ1-6; weak D call: TRBD1 (5 bases). V was clipped by 7 bases and J by 0 bases, with 10 bases between them. The V gene's germline CDR1 is MNHEY and CDR2 SMNVEV (reference sequence). The CDR3 runs 15 residues. CDR3 region: CASKDTGSYNSPLHF. In DNA form, the CDR3 reads TGTGCCAGCAAGGACACGGGCTCCTATAATTCACCCCTCCACTTT.

The chain links TRBV6-5 to TRBJ2-5, with D possibly TRBD2 on 6 matching bases. The V and J ends lost 2 bases and 5 bases respectively, with 12 bases between them. Germline CDR1 and CDR2: MNHEY and SVGAGI. CDR3 length: 14 amino acids. CDR3 loop: CASSYNGGRETQYF. The CDR3 nucleotides are TGTGCCAGCAGTTACAACGGGGGAAGGGAGACCCAGTACTTC.

This clonotype turned up a few times. V and J are TRBV5-4 and TRBJ2-7, with TRBD1 matching over 10 bases. Germline-derived CDR1 and CDR2 are SGHNT and YYREEE (reference sequence). V lost 4 bases and J lost 5; bases outside the gene matches: 12. CDR3 size: 16 residues. The CDR3 sequence: CASSLIPGTGDHEQYF. Written as DNA, the CDR3 is TGTGCCAGCAGCCTGATTCCCGGGACAGGGGATCACGAGCAGTACTTC. The whole variable domain, filled in from reference TRBV5-4 and TRBJ2-7, reads ETGVTQSPTHLIKTRGQQVTLRCSSQSGHNTVSWYQQALGQGPQFIFQYYREEENGRGNFPPRFSGLQFPNYSSELNVNALELDDSALYLCASSLIPGTGDHEQYFGPGTRLTVT.

The chain uses TRBV7-2 and TRBJ2-1; 10 bases are shared with TRBD2. Per germline, CDR1 SGHTA and CDR2 FQGNSA. With V trimmed by 3 bases and J by 2 bases, 4 bases remained unmatched. This CDR3 is built from 16 residues. The CDR3 DNA reads TGTGCCAGCAGCTTCGCAAGCGGGAGGGCCTACAATGAGCAGTTCTTC. This encodes CASSFASGRAYNEQFF.

This sequence joins TRBV11-2 and TRBJ2-3; D may be TRBD1 (6 bases). Germline V gives CDR1 SGHAT, CDR2 FQNNGV. CDR3 length: 14 residues. Trimming removed 5 bases from V and 2 bases from J, with 11 bases in between. CDR3: CASSARGNTDTQYF. Written as DNA, the CDR3 is TGTGCCAGCAGCGCCAGGGGAAACACAGATACGCAGTATTTT.

This clonotype was recorded many times. This rearrangement joins TRBV10-2 to TRBJ1-5; D call uncertain. V was clipped by 0 bases and J by 5 bases, with 5 bases between them. The germline V gene encodes CDR1 WSHSY and CDR2 SAAADI. The CDR3 has 13 residues. DNA of the CDR3: TGCGCCAGCAGTGAGTCGGCCTATCAGCCCCAGCATTTT. It codes for CASSESAYQPQHF.

J is TRBJ2-5 and V is TRBV6-5, with D perhaps being TRBD1 or TRBD2 (6 bases each). V was cut by 10 bases and J by 4 bases, with 13 bases left in between. The CDR3 is 12 residues long. CDR1 MNHEY and CDR2 SVGAGI come from the germline V gene. In nucleotides, the CDR3 is TGTGCCACCCTAGGGGGAGGAGAGACCCAGTACTTC. It yields the protein CATLGGGETQYF.

The chain is built from TRBV5-1 and TRBJ2-5, with 7 bases identical to TRBD2. V was clipped by 1 base and J by 2 bases; unmatched bases: 8. This CDR3 is 16 amino acids long. CDR1 and CDR2 (germline): SGHRS, YFSETQ. CDR3 nucleotides: TGCGCCAGCAGCTTGACCGGACTAGGGTTTCAAGAGACCCAGTACTTC. This sequence encodes CASSLTGLGFQETQYF.

The CDR3 DNA follows: TGTGCCAGCAGCCCGGGACCCGTCAGCGGGGAGCTGTTTTTT. Protein: CASSPGPVSGELFF. The gene calls are TRBV5-5 and TRBJ2-2; tentatively, D is TRBD1 or TRBD2 (5 bases each). Trimming shortened V by 4 bases and J by 7 bases, and 14 bases separated the two germline ends. Germline loops: CDR1 SGHKS, CDR2 YYEKEE (reference sequence). The CDR3 is 14 amino acids. The full variable domain, rest sourced from reference TRBV5-5 and TRBJ2-2, is DAGVTQSPTHLIKTRGQQVTLRCSPISGHKSVSWYQQVLGQGPQFIFQYYEKEERGRGNFPDRFSARQFPNYSSELNVNALLLGDSALYLCASSPGPVSGELFFGEGSRLTVL.

This clonotype has ten or more counts. The V and J genes are TRBV12-3 or TRBV12-4 and TRBJ1-2, with TRBD1 identical over 8 bases. With V trimmed by 6 bases and J by 5 bases, 5 bases remained unmatched. CDR3 length: 13 residues. The CDR3 reads CASSRTGPYGYTF. Here the CDR3 DNA reads TGTGCCAGCAGCCGGACAGGGCCTTATGGCTACACCTTC.

The CDR3 sequence: CSAGGRWDVAFF. The CDR3, as DNA: TGCAGTGCTGGGGGGCGTTGGGATGTGGCTTTCTTT. The V and J genes are TRBV20-1 and TRBJ1-1; TRBD1 might be the D (6 bases). CDR1 is DFQATT and CDR2 is SNEGSKA in the germline V gene (reference sequence). The CDR3 is made up of 12 amino acids. V was cut by 5 bases and J by 11 bases, with 18 bases left in between.

This clonotype has a handful of counts. The V gene is TRBV7-2, the J gene TRBJ2-7; 7 nucleotides match TRBD2. From germline, CDR1 is SGHTA and CDR2 FQGNSA. V was clipped by 5 bases and J by 0 bases; unmatched bases: 7. This CDR3 has 15 amino acids. CDR3 protein: CASSRSGQSSYEQYF. CDR3 sequence (DNA): TGTGCCAGCAGCCGTAGCGGGCAGAGCTCCTACGAGCAGTACTTC.

This clonotype was detected many times. The DNA for the CDR3 is TGTGCCAGCAGCCCCCGACGTGGAGGAGAGACCCAGTACTTC. Protein sequence: CASSPRRGGETQYF. The chain links TRBV7-9 to TRBJ2-5, with a weak D call TRBD2 (5 bases). CDR3 length equals 14 residues. V was shortened by 5 bases and J by 4 bases, with 14 bases between the two germline ends. From germline, CDR1 is SEHNR and CDR2 FQNEAQ (reference sequence).